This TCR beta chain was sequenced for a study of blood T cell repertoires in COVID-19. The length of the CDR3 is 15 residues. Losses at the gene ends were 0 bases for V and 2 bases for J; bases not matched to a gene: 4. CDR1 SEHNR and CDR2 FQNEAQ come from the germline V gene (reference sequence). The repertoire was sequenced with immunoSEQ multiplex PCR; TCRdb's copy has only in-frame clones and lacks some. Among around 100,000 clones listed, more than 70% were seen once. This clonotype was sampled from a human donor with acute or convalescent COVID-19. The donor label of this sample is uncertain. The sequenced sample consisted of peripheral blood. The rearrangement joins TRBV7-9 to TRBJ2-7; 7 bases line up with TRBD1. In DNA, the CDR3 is TGTGCCAGCAGCTTAGCCTTGGACAGGACCTACGAGCAGTACTTC. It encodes CASSLALDRTYEQYF.